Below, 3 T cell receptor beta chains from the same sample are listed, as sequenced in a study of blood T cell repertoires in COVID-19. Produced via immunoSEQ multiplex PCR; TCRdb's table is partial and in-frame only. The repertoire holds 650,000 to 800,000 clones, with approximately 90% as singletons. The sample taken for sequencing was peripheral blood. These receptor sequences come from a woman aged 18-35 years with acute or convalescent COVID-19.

CDR3 sequence reads: CASMRLTYEQYF. In DNA form, the CDR3 reads TGTGCCAGCATGAGATTAACCTACGAGCAGTACTTC. The rearrangement links TRBV2 to TRBJ2-7; D gene ambiguous. This CDR3 region has 12 residues. Between the trimmed V and J ends, which lost 7 bases and 2 bases, there was a span of 9 bases. The V gene's germline CDR1 is SNHLY and CDR2 FYNNEI.

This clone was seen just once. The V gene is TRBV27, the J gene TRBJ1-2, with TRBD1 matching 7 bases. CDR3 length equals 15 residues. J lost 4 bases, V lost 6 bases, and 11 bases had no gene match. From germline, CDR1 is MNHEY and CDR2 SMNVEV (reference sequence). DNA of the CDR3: TGTGCCAGCAGCCCAACAGGGGACTTAGGCTATGGCTACACCTTC. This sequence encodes CASSPTGDLGYGYTF.

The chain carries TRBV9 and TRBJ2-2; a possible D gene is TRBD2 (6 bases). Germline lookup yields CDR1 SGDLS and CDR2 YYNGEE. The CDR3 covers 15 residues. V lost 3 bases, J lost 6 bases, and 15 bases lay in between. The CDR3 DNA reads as TGTGCCAGCAGCGAAGGGAGGCACGGCTCCGGGGAGCTGTTTTTT. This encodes CASSEGRHGSGELFF. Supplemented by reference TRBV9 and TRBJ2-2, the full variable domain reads DSGVTQTPKHLITATGQRVTLRCSPRSGDLSVYWYQQSLDQGLQFLIQYYNGEERAKGNILERFSAQQFPDLHSELNLSSLELGDSALYFCASSEGRHGSGELFFGEGSRLTVL.